The next 29 T cell receptor beta chains were all read from a single sample in a study of cytomegalovirus exposure and HLA in healthy donors. With 60 Vbeta and 13 Jbeta primers, the PCR was carried out. Some clones are missing from TCRdb's copy, which holds only in-frame ones; the method was immunoSEQ multiplex PCR. Of approximately 170,000 clones listed, approximately 70% were seen once; the top ten hold around 4.6%. Sequencing was performed on PBMCs. These receptors were obtained from a young man in good health and CMV-seropositive.

This clone has a handful of counts. V and J are TRBV5-4 and TRBJ2-3, with D perhaps TRBD2 (5 bases). This CDR3 is 14 amino acids long. The germline V and J ends were trimmed by 4 bases and 4 bases, with 13 bases remaining between them. Per the germline V gene, CDR1 is SGHNT and CDR2 is YYREEE (reference sequence). CDR3 amino acids: CASSQRGGPDTQYF. CDR3 sequence (DNA): TGTGCCAGCAGCCAGCGCGGAGGACCAGATACGCAGTATTTT. The full variable domain, with the rest looked up from reference TRBV5-4 and TRBJ2-3, is ETGVTQSPTHLIKTRGQQVTLRCSSQSGHNTVSWYQQALGQGPQFIFQYYREEENGRGNFPPRFSGLQFPNYSSELNVNALELDDSALYLCASSQRGGPDTQYFGPGTRLTVL.

This clone has more than one count but fewer than ten. The chain couples TRBV6-5 to TRBJ2-7; TRBD2 agrees at 9 bases. The CDR3 runs 16 residues. CDR1 and CDR2 from the germline V gene are MNHEY and SVGAGI. V dropped 0 bases and J dropped 2; count of bases not matched to a gene: 5. This chain's CDR3 is CASSYSPSGMAYEQYV. The CDR3 region has the DNA TGTGCCAGCAGTTACTCGCCTAGCGGGATGGCCTACGAGCAGTACGTC.

The genes are TRBV28 and TRBJ1-6; TRBD1 matches at 12 bases. This CDR3 comprises 14 residues. V was clipped by 5 bases and J by 9 bases; unmatched bases: 2. In germline, CDR1 is MDHEN, CDR2 SYDVKM. CDR3 residues: CASSPGQGASPLHF. The CDR3 DNA reads as TGTGCCAGCAGTCCGGGACAGGGGGCTTCACCCCTCCACTTT.

CDR3 DNA: TGTGCCACCAGCAGAGGCCGCGGGGATCAGCCCCAGCATTTT. Translating gives CATSRGRGDQPQHF. The chain recombines TRBV15 with TRBJ1-5; no clear D gene. There are 14 residues in the CDR3. The germline gives CDR1 LNHNV, CDR2 YYDKDF (reference sequence). Trimming left V 1 base short and J 5 bases short, with 9 bases between.

This chain links TRBV5-1 with TRBJ1-1; TRBD1 aligns across 9 bases. Germline lookup yields CDR1 SGHRS and CDR2 YFSETQ. Losses at the gene ends were 4 bases for V and 3 bases for J; bases not matched to a gene: 16. The CDR3 runs 18 residues. Here the CDR3 reads CASSVGGGTGFMDTEAFF. The DNA of the CDR3 is TGCGCCAGCAGCGTTGGGGGCGGGACAGGGTTTATGGACACTGAAGCTTTCTTT.

The genes are TRBV30 and TRBJ2-3, with 10 bases fitting TRBD1. V lost 5 bases to trimming and J lost 8 bases; unmatched junction nucleotides: 4. The CDR3 contains 12 residues. The germline V gene encodes CDR1 GTSNPN and CDR2 SVGIG (reference sequence). This chain's CDR3 is CAWAGQGGTQYF. The CDR3 DNA reads TGTGCCTGGGCAGGACAGGGGGGTACGCAGTATTTT.

The rearrangement links TRBV29-1 to TRBJ1-1; D is ambiguous. This CDR3 has 13 amino acids. Looked up from germline, CDR1 is SQVTM and CDR2 is ANQGSEA. Trimming pared 4 bases from V and 4 bases from J, leaving 13 bases between. This chain's CDR3 is CSVGHSLGTEAFF. DNA for the CDR3: TGCAGCGTTGGACATTCGTTGGGCACTGAAGCTTTCTTT.

This clone came up a few times. This chain uses TRBV6-4 with TRBJ2-1, with no clear D. CDR1 is MRHNA and CDR2 is SNTAGT in the germline V gene. CDR3 size: 15 residues. Between the trimmed V and J ends, which lost 6 bases and 5 bases, there was a span of 17 bases. CDR3 loop: CASSPSLTGDNEQFF. CDR3 sequence (DNA): TGTGCCAGCAGCCCCTCCCTGACTGGAGACAATGAGCAGTTCTTC.

The V call is TRBV5-1, the J call TRBJ1-2; 11 positions agree with TRBD1. CDR3 size: 15 residues. Trimming cost V 4 bases and J 7 bases; bases outside gene matches: 9. The germline CDR1 and CDR2 sequences are SGHRS and YFSETQ. CDR3 protein: CASSLQGQGEAGYTF. CDR3 DNA: TGCGCCAGCAGCCTACAGGGACAGGGGGAGGCTGGCTACACCTTC. The whole variable domain, remainder taken from reference TRBV5-1 and TRBJ1-2, is KAGVTQTPRYLIKTRGQQVTLSCSPISGHRSVSWYQQTPGQGLQFLFEYFSETQRNKGNFPGRFSGRQFSNSRSEMNVSTLELGDSALYLCASSLQGQGEAGYTFGSGTRLTVV.

This clone was detected only a few times. The chain carries TRBV19 and TRBJ2-5, with 11 positions matching TRBD1. CDR1 and CDR2 from the germline V gene are LNHDA and SQIVND (reference sequence). Germline trimming cut 1 base from V and 5 bases from J; bases unmatched to any gene: 3. The CDR3 length is 15 residues. CDR3 protein: CASSIGTGGGETQYF. The CDR3 region has the DNA TGTGCCAGTAGTATAGGGACAGGGGGCGGTGAGACCCAGTACTTC.

This clone was observed once. The CDR3 DNA follows: TGTGCCAGCAGGGTAACCAGGGAAGAATCTGGAAACACCATATATTTT. Translated: CASRVTREESGNTIYF. The chain combines TRBV6-6 with TRBJ1-3, with D perhaps TRBD1 (5 bases). The V and J ends lost 6 bases and 1 base respectively, with 16 bases between them. CDR1 is MNHNY, CDR2 SVGAGI, per germline (reference sequence). The CDR3 has 16 residues.

This rearrangement joins TRBV5-6 to TRBJ1-1; possibly TRBD1 for D (5 bases). Trimming removed 7 bases at V and 5 bases at J, with 18 bases between. Germline V gene data show CDR1 as SGHDT and CDR2 as YYEEEE. CDR3 length: 14 amino acids. The CDR3 DNA is TGTGCCAGCTATTCTCAGGCGGGGGGGACTGAAGCTTTCTTT. It is translated as CASYSQAGGTEAFF.

V gene TRBV7-6 combines with J gene TRBJ1-1; 7 nucleotides line up with TRBD1. J was trimmed by 3 bases and V by 5 bases; bases with no gene match: 9. CDR1 and CDR2 from the germline V gene are SGHVS and FNYEAQ. The CDR3 totals 15 residues. The CDR3 is CASSRRTGGDTEAFF. The CDR3 DNA reads TGTGCCAGCAGCCGAAGGACAGGAGGGGACACTGAAGCTTTCTTT. The full variable domain, completed using reference TRBV7-6 and TRBJ1-1, is GAGVSQSPRYKVTKRGQDVALRCDPISGHVSLYWYRQALGQGPEFLTYFNYEAQQDKSGLPNDRFSAERPEGSISTLTIQRTEQRDSAMYRCASSRRTGGDTEAFFGQGTRLTVV.

CDR3 loop: CASRPPPGFNTEAFF. The CDR3, as DNA: TGTGCCAGCAGGCCGCCCCCGGGTTTCAACACTGAAGCTTTCTTT. V usage is TRBV6-5 and J usage is TRBJ1-1, with D unresolved. Germline CDR1 MNHEY, CDR2 SVGAGI. The CDR3 sequence is 15 residues long. The ends were cut back, 6 bases at V and 2 bases at J, with 16 bases in the middle.

This chain connects TRBV27 to TRBJ2-1, with D perhaps TRBD1 (5 bases). The germline CDR1 and CDR2 sequences are MNHEY and SMNVEV (reference sequence). With 3 bases removed from V and 0 bases from J, the gap between germline ends came to 12 bases. The CDR3 is 16 amino acids. The CDR3 loop is CASSFGAASSYNEQFF. Here the CDR3 DNA reads TGTGCCAGCAGTTTTGGGGCTGCGAGCTCCTACAATGAGCAGTTCTTC.

CDR3 coding DNA: TGTGCCAGCAGTCCCGACAGGGCGACTGAAGCTTTCTTT. It codes for CASSPDRATEAFF. The chain uses TRBV6-5 and TRBJ1-1; TRBD1 agrees at 7 bases. The V gene end was trimmed by 5 bases and the J gene end by 5 bases; junction bases not matched to a gene: 5. The germline CDR1 and CDR2 sequences are MNHEY and SVGAGI. This CDR3 comprises 13 residues.

This clone was found a few times. This rearrangement joins TRBV6-1 to TRBJ2-3, with TRBD2 matching 11 bases. This CDR3 is 15 amino acids long. Germline lookup yields CDR1 MNHNS and CDR2 SASEGT. J gave up 8 bases and V 0 bases, and 4 bases lay outside the gene matches. The DNA for the CDR3 is TGTGCCAGCAGTGAAGCGGTAGCGGGGGGGGGTACGCAGTATTTT. As protein: CASSEAVAGGGTQYF.

J is TRBJ1-5 and V is TRBV5-8; the D gene is possibly TRBD1 (6 bases). CDR3 size: 14 residues. CDR1 SGHTS and CDR2 YDEGEE come from the germline V gene. V shed 2 bases and J shed 3 bases, with 9 bases lying between them. The CDR3 here is CASSFAGVNQPQHF. DNA of the CDR3: TGTGCCAGCAGCTTTGCAGGGGTCAATCAGCCCCAGCATTTT.

The chain has TRBV19 and TRBJ1-6; D gene unclear. The V and J ends lost 10 bases and 11 bases respectively, with 18 bases between them. This CDR3 is built from 13 residues. Germline V gene lookup returns CDR1 LNHDA and CDR2 SQIVND (reference sequence). CDR3 coding DNA: TGTGCCACCTCAAGGGAGGGTCGGACACCCCTCCACTTT. It specifies CATSREGRTPLHF.

On this clone: The sample holds other DNA sequences that translate to the same CDR3. The genes are TRBV30 and TRBJ1-1; D not resolved. Germline CDR1 is GTSNPN and CDR2 is SVGIG (reference sequence). The CDR3 is 16 amino acids. Trimming stripped 0 bases from V and 0 bases from J, with 14 bases between. CDR3 nucleotides: TGTGCCTGGAGTGTGTTTCACCCAGTCTTGAACACTGAAGCTTTCTTT. Translating it yields CAWSVFHPVLNTEAFF. Using reference TRBV30 and TRBJ1-1 for the parts outside the CDR3, the full variable domain is SQTIHQWPATLVQPVGSPLSLECTVEGTSNPNLYWYRQAAGRGLQLLFYSVGIGQISSEVPQNLSASRPQDRQFILSSKKLLLSDSGFYLCAWSVFHPVLNTEAFFGQGTRLTVV.

V and J are TRBV10-1 and TRBJ2-1; D gene ambiguous. Germline V gene data show CDR1 as WNHNN and CDR2 as SYGVQD (reference sequence). Between the trimmed V and J ends, which lost 7 bases and 1 base, there was a span of 2 bases. CDR3 size: 11 residues. The CDR3 DNA sequence: TGCGCCAGCACTTCCTACAATGAGCAGTTCTTC. It yields the protein CASTSYNEQFF.

The rearrangement joins TRBV9 to TRBJ1-1; 8 bases fit TRBD1. The J segment lost 1 base and the V segment lost 5 bases, leaving 7 bases of the junction unmatched. Germline values: CDR1 SGDLS, CDR2 YYNGEE. This CDR3 region has 15 residues. CDR3 sequence (DNA): TGTGCCAGCAGGGCGGACAGGGCGGGGAACACTGAAGCTTTCTTT. It translates to CASRADRAGNTEAFF.

The rearrangement joins TRBV11-2 to TRBJ2-7, with D possibly matching TRBD1 (6 bases). V was trimmed by 6 bases and J by 0 bases, leaving 18 bases between them. Germline V lookup: CDR1 SGHAT, CDR2 FQNNGV. The CDR3 totals 16 residues. The CDR3 DNA reads TGTGCCAGCAGTAAGCTTGTGGGGGCCCTCTCCTACGAGCAGTACGTC. This encodes CASSKLVGALSYEQYV.

This clone was counted only a few times. The gene calls are TRBV11-3 and TRBJ1-1; D is uncertain. Germline CDR1 and CDR2: SGHNT and YENEEA. This CDR3 is built from 13 residues. V was shortened by 0 bases and J by 4 bases, with 6 bases between the two germline ends. DNA of the CDR3: TGTGCCAGCAGCTTAGAGGGCAGCACTGAAGCTTTCTTT. Protein sequence: CASSLEGSTEAFF.

The chain couples TRBV28 to TRBJ1-1; the D gene is possibly TRBD1 (6 bases). The CDR3 has 13 residues. Per germline, CDR1 MDHEN and CDR2 SYDVKM. V dropped 6 bases and J dropped 1 base, with 9 bases sitting between them. The CDR3 loop reads CASSQTGNTEAFF. The DNA for the CDR3 is TGTGCCAGCAGCCAGACAGGGAACACTGAAGCTTTCTTT.

This chain connects TRBV7-7 to TRBJ2-7, with D perhaps matching TRBD1 (5 bases). The CDR3 has 12 residues. From germline, CDR1 is SSHAT and CDR2 FNYEAQ (reference sequence). In DNA, the CDR3 is TGTGCTAGGGGTGTAAACTCCTACGAGCAGTACGTC. Translating it yields CARGVNSYEQYV.

The chain uses TRBV6-5 and TRBJ1-6; D is perhaps TRBD1 (6 bases). The V gene lost 7 bases and the J gene lost 7 bases, with 11 bases spanning the gap. The V gene's germline CDR1 is MNHEY and CDR2 SVGAGI. The CDR3 extends over 13 amino acids. CDR3 sequence reads: CASTPRGNSPLHF. The CDR3 region has the DNA TGTGCCAGCACCCCGAGGGGGAATTCACCCCTCCACTTT.

To note about this clone: Other DNA variants within this sample encode the same CDR3. The chain has TRBV6-5 and TRBJ1-2, with D possibly matching TRBD1 (5 bases). CDR3 length: 12 residues. Per germline, CDR1 MNHEY and CDR2 SVGAGI. V lost 2 bases and J 4 bases, leaving 5 bases between the germline ends. Here the CDR3 DNA reads TGTGCCAGCAGTTACAGGGGCTATGGCTACACCTTC. Translated: CASSYRGYGYTF.

This rearrangement joins TRBV15 to TRBJ2-1, with TRBD2 matching 9 bases. The CDR3 runs to 14 residues. V trimming: 5 bases; J trimming: 3 bases; junction bases outside the gene matches: 2. Germline V gene data show CDR1 as LNHNV and CDR2 as YYDKDF (reference sequence). Written as DNA, the CDR3 is TGTGCCACCAGCGGAGCGGGGGGCTACAATGAGCAGTTCTTC. Protein sequence: CATSGAGGYNEQFF.